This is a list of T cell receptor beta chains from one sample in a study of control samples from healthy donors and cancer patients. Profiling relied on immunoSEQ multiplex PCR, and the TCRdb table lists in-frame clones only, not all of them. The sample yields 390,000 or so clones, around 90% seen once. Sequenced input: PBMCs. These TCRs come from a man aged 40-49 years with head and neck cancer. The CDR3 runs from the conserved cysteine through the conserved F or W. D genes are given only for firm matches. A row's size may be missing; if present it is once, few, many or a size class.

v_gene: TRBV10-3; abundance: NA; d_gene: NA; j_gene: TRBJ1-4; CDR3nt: TGTGCCATCAGTGAAGGCGGGACTAATGAAAAACTGTTTTTT; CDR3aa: CAISEGGTNEKLFF
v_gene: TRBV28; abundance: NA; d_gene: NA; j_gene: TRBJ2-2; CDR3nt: TGTGCCAGCGTGGAAAGGGCGGGCGCTGGGTATGCGAACACCGGGGAGCTGTTTTTT; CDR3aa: CASVERAGAGYANTGELFF
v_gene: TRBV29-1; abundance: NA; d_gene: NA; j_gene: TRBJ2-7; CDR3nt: TGCAGCGTTGAAGTAGGGCAGGGGAGGATCTACGAGCAGTACTTC; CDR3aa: CSVEVGQGRIYEQYF
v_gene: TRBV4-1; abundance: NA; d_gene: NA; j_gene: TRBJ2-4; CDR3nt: TGCGCCAGCAGCCAAGTACGGGAGATTCGAGATGCGTTTACCAAAAACATTCAGTACTTC; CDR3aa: CASSQVREIRDAFTKNIQYF
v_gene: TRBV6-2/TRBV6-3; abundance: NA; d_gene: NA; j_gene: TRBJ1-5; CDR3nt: TGTGCCAGCAGTTACGCAGGGGCGGGTCAGCCCCAGCATTTT; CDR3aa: CASSYAGAGQPQHF
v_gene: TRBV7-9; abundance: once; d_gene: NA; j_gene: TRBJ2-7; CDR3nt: TGTGCCAGCAGCAGCGGGACAGCTGGAACCTACGAGCAGTACTTC; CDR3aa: CASSSGTAGTYEQYF
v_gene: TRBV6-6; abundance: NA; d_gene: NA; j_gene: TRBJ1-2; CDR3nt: TGTGCCAGCAGCTCCGGGGGCAGGGTGGTTTATGGCTACACCTTC; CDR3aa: CASSSGGRVVYGYTF
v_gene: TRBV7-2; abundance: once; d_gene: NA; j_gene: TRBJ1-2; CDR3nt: TGTGCCAGCAGCTTCCAGACGCTGGACTATGGCTACACCTTC; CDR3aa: CASSFQTLDYGYTF
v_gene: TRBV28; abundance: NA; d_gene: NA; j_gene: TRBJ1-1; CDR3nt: TGTGCCAGCAGTGCGCCTCGTGAGCATGAAGCTTTCTTT; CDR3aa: CASSAPREHEAFF
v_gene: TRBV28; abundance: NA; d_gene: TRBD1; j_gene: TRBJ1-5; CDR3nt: TGTGCCAGCAGTTTAGACAGGGAGAGCAATCAGCCCCAGCATTTT; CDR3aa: CASSLDRESNQPQHF
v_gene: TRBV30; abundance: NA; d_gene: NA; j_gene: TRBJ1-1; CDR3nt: TGTGCCTGGAGTGATGTTACAGACCGGACTGAAGCTTTCTTT; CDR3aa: CAWSDVTDRTEAFF
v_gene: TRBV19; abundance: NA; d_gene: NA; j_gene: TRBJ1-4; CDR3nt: TGTGCCACCGCACCGGACTTAGGGGGAAAACTGTTTTTT; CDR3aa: CATAPDLGGKLFF
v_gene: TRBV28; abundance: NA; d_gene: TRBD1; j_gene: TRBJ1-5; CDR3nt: TGTGCCAGCAAGACAGGGAGTTACGGCAATCAGCCCCAGCATTTT; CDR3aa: CASKTGSYGNQPQHF
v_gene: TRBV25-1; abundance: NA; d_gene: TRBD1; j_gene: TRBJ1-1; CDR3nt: TGTGCCAGCAGTGCGAGATCCGGGACAGGGGTGCGAAACACTGAAGCTTTCTTT; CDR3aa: CASSARSGTGVRNTEAFF
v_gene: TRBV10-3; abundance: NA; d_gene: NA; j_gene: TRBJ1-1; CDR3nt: TGTGCCATCAGTGACTCGGACCGAGACACTGAAGCTTTCTTT; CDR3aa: CAISDSDRDTEAFF